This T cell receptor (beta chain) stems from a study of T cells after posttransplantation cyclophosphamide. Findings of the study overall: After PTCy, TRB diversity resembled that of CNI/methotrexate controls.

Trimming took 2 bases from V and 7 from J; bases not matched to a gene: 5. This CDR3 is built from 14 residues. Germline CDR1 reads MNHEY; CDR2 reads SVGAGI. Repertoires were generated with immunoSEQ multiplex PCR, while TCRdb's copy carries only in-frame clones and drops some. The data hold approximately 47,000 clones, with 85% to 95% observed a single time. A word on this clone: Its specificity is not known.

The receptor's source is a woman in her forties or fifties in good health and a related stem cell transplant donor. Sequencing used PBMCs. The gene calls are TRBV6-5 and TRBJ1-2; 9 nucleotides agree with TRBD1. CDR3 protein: CASSYKQGAGGYTF. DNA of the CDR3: TGTGCCAGCAGTTACAAACAGGGGGCAGGTGGCTACACCTTC.